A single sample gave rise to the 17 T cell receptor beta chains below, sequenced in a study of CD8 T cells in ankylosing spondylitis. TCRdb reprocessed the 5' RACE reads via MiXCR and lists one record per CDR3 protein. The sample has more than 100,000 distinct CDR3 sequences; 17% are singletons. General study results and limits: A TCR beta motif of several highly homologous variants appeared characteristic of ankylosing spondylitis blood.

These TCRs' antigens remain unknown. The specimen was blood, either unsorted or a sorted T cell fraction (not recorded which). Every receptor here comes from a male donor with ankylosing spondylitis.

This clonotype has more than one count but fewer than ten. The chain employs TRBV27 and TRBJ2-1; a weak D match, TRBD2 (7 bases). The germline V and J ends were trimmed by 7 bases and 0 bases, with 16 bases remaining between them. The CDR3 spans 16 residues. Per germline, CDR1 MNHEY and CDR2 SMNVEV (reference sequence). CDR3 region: CASIPGGYSSYNEQFF. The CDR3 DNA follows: TGTGCCAGCATACCGGGGGGCTATAGCTCCTACAATGAGCAGTTCTTC.

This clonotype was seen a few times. CDR3 sequence (DNA): TGTGCCAGCTCCCCTGGGGGGAATAATGAAAAACTGTTTTTT. The encoded protein is CASSPGGNNEKLFF. The chain recombines TRBV7-9 with TRBJ1-4; D may be TRBD1 (5 bases). Germline CDR1 is SEHNR and CDR2 is FQNEAQ (reference sequence). The CDR3 is made up of 14 amino acids. V was cut by 8 bases and J by 4 bases, with 14 bases left in between.

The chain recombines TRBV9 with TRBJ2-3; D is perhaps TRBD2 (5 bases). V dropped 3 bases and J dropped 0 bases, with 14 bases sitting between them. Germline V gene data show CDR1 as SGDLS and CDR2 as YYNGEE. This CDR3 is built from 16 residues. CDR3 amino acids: CASSAEGLLSTDTQYF. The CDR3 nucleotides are TGTGCCAGCAGCGCCGAAGGACTTCTTAGCACAGATACGCAGTATTTT.

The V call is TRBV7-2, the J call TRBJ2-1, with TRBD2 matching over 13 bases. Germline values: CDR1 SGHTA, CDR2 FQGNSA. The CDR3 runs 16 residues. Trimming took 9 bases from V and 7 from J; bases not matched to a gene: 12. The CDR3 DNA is TGTGCCAGACCGCACTTCGGACTAGCGGGAGAGAATGAGCAGTTCTTC. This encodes CARPHFGLAGENEQFF.

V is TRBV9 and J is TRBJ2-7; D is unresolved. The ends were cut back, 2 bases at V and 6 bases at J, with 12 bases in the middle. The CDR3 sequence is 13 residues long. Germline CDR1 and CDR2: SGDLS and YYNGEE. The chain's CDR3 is CASSVGHTSEQYF. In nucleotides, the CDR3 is TGTGCCAGCAGCGTGGGCCACACCTCCGAGCAGTACTTC.

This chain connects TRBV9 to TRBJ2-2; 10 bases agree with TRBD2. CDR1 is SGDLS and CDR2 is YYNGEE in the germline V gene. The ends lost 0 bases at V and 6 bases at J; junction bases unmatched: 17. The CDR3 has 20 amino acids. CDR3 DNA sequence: TGTGCCAGCAGCGTAGGCCTAGCGGGAGTAAGGAGCCCACGCGCCGGGGAGCTGTTTTTT. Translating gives CASSVGLAGVRSPRAGELFF.

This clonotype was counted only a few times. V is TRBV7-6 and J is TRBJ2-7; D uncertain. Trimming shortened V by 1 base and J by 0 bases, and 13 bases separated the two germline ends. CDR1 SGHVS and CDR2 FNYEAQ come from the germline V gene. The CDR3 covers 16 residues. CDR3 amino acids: CASSLGWLRSSYEQYF. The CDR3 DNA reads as TGTGCCAGCAGCTTAGGATGGCTCAGGAGCTCCTACGAGCAGTACTTC.

The chain's CDR3 is CASSSLSTYNEQFF. The DNA of the CDR3 is TGTGCCAGCAGCTCCTTAAGCACCTACAATGAGCAGTTCTTC. The chain carries TRBV7-9 and TRBJ2-1; D call uncertain. V was cut by 4 bases and J by 2 bases, with 9 bases left in between. The germline V gene has CDR1 SEHNR and CDR2 FQNEAQ (reference sequence). The CDR3 is 14 residues long. Drawing the rest from reference TRBV7-9 and TRBJ2-1, the complete variable domain is DTGVSQNPRHKITKRGQNVTFRCDPISEHNRLYWYRQTLGQGPEFLTYFQNEAQLEKSRLLSDRFSAERPKGSFSTLEIQRTEQGDSAMYLCASSSLSTYNEQFFGPGTRLTVL.

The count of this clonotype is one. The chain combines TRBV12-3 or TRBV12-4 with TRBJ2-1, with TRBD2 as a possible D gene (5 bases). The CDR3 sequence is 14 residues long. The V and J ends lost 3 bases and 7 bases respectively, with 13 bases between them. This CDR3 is CASSFGEILNEQFF. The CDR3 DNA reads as TGTGCCAGCAGTTTCGGGGAAATATTAAATGAGCAGTTCTTC.

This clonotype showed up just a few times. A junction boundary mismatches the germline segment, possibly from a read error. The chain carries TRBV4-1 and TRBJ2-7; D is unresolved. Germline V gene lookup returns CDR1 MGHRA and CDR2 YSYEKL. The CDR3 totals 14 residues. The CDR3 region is CASSQDFSGVVSHF. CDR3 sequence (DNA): TGCGCCAGCAGCCAAGATTTTTCGGGCGTCGTCTCGCATTTC.

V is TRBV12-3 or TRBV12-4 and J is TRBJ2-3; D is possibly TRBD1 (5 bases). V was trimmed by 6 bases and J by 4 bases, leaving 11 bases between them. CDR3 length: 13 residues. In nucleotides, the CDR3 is TGTGCCAGCAGAGGGGTTTACTCAGATACGCAGTATTTT. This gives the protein CASRGVYSDTQYF.

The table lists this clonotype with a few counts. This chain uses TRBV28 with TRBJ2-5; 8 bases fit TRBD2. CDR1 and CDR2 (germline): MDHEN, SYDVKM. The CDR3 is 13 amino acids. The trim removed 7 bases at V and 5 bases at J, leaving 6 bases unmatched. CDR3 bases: TGTGCCAGCATTAGAGCGGGAGAGGAGACCCAGTACTTC. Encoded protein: CASIRAGEETQYF.

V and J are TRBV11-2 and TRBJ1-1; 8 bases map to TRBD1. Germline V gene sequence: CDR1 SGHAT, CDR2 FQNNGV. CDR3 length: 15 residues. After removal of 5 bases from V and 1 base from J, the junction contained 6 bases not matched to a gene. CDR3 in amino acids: CASSLMDRANTEAFF. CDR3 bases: TGTGCCAGCAGCCTCATGGACAGGGCGAACACTGAAGCTTTCTTT.

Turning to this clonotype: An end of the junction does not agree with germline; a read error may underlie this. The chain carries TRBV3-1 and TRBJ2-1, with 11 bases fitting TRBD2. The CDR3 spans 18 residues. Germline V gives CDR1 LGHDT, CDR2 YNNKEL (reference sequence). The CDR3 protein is CVSSQDRTSGSSYNEQFF. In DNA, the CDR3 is TGTGTCAGCAGCCAAGATCGAACTAGCGGGAGCTCCTACAATGAGCAGTTCTTC.

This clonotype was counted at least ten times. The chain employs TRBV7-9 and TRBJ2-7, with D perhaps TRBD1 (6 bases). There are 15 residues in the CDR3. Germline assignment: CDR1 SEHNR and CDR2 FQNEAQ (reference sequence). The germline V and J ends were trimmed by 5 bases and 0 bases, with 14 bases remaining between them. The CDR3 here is CASSRPEGGSYEQYF. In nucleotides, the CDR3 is TGTGCCAGCAGCCGGCCTGAAGGGGGCTCCTACGAGCAGTACTTC.

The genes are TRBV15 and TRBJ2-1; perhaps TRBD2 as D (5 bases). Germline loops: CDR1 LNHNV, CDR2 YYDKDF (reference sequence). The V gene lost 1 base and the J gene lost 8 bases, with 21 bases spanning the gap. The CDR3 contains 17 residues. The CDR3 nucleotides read TGTGCCACCAGCAGAGTTCCCGCGGACTCCCTCGGTCATGAGCAGTTCTTC. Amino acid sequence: CATSRVPADSLGHEQFF.

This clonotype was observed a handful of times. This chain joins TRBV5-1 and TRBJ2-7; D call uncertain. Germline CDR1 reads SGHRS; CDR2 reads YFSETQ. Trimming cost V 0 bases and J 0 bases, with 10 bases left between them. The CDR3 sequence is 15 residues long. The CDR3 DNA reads TGCGCCAGCAGCTTGGAAGTGGCTTACTCCTACGAGCAGTACTTC. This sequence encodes CASSLEVAYSYEQYF.